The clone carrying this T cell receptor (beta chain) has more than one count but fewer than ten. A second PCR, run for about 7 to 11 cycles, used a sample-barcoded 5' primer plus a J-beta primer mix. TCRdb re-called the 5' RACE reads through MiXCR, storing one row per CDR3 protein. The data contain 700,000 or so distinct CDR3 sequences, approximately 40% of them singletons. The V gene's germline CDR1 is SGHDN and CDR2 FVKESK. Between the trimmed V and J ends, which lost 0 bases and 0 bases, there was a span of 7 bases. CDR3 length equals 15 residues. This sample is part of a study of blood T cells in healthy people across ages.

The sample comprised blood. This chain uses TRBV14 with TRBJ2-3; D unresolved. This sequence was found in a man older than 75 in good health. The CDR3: CASSQDPRSTDTQYF. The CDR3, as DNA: TGTGCCAGCAGCCAAGATCCCCGGAGCACAGATACGCAGTATTTT.